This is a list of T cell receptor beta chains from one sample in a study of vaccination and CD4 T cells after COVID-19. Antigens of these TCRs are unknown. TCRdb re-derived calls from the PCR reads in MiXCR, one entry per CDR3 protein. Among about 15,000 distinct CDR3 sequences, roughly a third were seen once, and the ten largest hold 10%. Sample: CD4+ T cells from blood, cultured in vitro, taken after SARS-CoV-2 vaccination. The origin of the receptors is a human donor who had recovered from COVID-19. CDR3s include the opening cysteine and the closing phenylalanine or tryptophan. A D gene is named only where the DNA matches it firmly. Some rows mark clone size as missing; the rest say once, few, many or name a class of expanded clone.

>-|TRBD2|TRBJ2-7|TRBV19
TGTGCCAGTAGTATAGGGACTAGCTCCTACGAGCAGTACTTC
CASSIGTSSYEQYF
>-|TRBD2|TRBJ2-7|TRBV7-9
TGCGCCAGCAGCCTGGCGGCTAGCGGGATCCACGAGCAGTACTTC
CASSLAASGIHEQYF
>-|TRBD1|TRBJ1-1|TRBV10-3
TGTGCCATCAGATGGGACAGGGAGAACACTGAAGCTTTCTTT
CAIRWDRENTEAFF
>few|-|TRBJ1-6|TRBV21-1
TGTGCCAGCAGCCTGTTTCAGGACAGGAAAGCATCCTATAATTCACCCCTCCACTTT
CASSLFQDRKASYNSPLHF
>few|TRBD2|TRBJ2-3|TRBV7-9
TGTGCCAGCAGCCCGAAGGGACTAGCGGATGGCACAGATACGCAGTATTTT
CASSPKGLADGTDTQYF
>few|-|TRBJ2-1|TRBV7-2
TGTGCCAGCAGCCCAGGGCCGAAACACAATGAGCAGTTCTTC
CASSPGPKHNEQFF
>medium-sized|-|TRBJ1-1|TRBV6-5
TGTGCCAGCAGTTACGGAGACAGACTGAACACTGAAGCTTTCTTT
CASSYGDRLNTEAFF
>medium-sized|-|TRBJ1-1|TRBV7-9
TGTGCCAGCAGCTTAGCGGGGCGTCAGACTTTTGATTTCTTT
CASSLAGRQTFDFF
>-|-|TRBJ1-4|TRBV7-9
TGTGCCAGCAGCTTAGTGGTGGTTGCGGAAAAACTGTTTTTT
CASSLVVVAEKLFF
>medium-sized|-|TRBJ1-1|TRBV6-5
TGTGCCAGCAGTTACTCGTACCGGACAATGAACACTGAAGCTTTCTTT
CASSYSYRTMNTEAFF
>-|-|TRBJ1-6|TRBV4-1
TGCGCCAGCAGCCGTGGATTAACGGTGGATAATTCACCCCTCCACTTT
CASSRGLTVDNSPLHF
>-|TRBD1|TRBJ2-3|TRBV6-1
TGTGCCAGCAGAGCCGGGACAGGGATGACAGATACGCAGTATTTT
CASRAGTGMTDTQYF
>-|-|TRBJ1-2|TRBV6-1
TGTGCCAGCAGTGATCTCGGGACCAGTTATGGCTACACCTTC
CASSDLGTSYGYTF
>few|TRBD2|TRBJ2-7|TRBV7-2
TGTGCCAGCAGCATAGGGACTAGCGGGAGGAGGAGCGAGCAGTACTTC
CASSIGTSGRRSEQYF
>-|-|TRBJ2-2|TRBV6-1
TGTGCCAGCAGGAGCGGCCGGGGTGCGTGGACCGGGGAGCTGTTTTTT
CASRSGRGAWTGELFF
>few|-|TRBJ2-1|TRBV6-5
TGTGCCAGCAGTTACCGAAACTCCTACAATGAGCAGTTCTTC
CASSYRNSYNEQFF
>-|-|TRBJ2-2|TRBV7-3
TGTGCCAGCAGCTTAAATAGTCTCGTCGCGAACACCGGGGAGCTGTTTTTT
CASSLNSLVANTGELFF
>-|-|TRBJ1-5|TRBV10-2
TGCGCCAGCAGTGGAAGGCAGGCAAATCAGCCCCAGCATTTT
CASSGRQANQPQHF
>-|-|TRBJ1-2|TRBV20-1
TGCAGTGCTAGAGAACGAGGCCCCTATGGCTACACCTTC
CSARERGPYGYTF
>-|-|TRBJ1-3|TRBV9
TGTGCCAGCAGCCCAAACGCGCCCCTAAATCGAAACACCATATATTTT
CASSPNAPLNRNTIYF
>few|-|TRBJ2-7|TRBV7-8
TGTGCCAGCAGCCGGCGATTCTCTAACTACGAGCAGTACTTC
CASSRRFSNYEQYF
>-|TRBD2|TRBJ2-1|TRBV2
TGTGCCAGCAGTGATCGTCTAGCGGGCGGAGACAATGAGCAGTTCTTC
CASSDRLAGGDNEQFF